This T cell receptor (beta chain) appears in the sequencing data of a study of blood T cell repertoires in COVID-19. Study-wide context: Italy, Spain and the United States were the sources of the convalescent and acute COVID-19 samples. The analysed material was cDNA or gDNA that came from T cells, B-cell-depleted T cells, or PBMCs.

J lost 3 bases, V lost 4 bases, and 13 bases had no gene match. The CDR3 loop spans 17 amino acids. Germline CDR1 and CDR2: SGHRS and YFSETQ. This clone has a single count. Methods used by the authors: Quantification of nucleated cells was approximated via reference gene primer amplification. The protocol was immunoSEQ multiplex PCR, while the TCRdb copy is restricted to in-frame clones and leaves out a portion. V and J calls plus clone size are reproduced from that table; the DNA served to infer D and trimming. This sample carries about 100,000 clones, just over 90% of them seen once, and the ten largest clones take around 5.1%.

This sequence joins TRBV5-1 and TRBJ1-3; TRBD1 aligns across 7 bases. The specimen was peripheral blood. The sequence came from a man over 45 with acute or convalescent COVID-19. This CDR3 is CASSPSAGGNSGNTIYF. For the CDR3, the DNA is TGCGCCAGCAGCCCTTCCGCAGGGGGGAATAGTGGAAACACCATATATTTT.